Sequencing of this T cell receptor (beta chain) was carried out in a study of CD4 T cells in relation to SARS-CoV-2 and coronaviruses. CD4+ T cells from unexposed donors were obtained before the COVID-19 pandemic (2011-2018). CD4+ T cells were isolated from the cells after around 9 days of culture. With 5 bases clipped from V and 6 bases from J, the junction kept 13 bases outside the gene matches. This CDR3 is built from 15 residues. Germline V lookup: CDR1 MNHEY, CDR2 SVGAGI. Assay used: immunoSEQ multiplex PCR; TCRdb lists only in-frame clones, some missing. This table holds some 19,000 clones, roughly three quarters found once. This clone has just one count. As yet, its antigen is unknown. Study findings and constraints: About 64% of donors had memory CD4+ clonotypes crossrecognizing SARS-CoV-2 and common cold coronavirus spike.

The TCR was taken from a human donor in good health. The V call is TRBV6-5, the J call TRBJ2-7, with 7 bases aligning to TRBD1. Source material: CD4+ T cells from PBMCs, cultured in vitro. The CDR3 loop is CASSPFGTAKLEQYF. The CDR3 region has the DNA TGTGCCAGCAGTCCCTTCGGGACAGCCAAGCTCGAGCAGTACTTC.